This TCR beta chain was captured in a study of blood T cell repertoires in COVID-19. The repertoire was sequenced with immunoSEQ multiplex PCR; TCRdb's copy has only in-frame clones and lacks some. The table records around 38,000 clones, around 90% of them present only once. The CDR3 is 16 residues long. The ends were cut back, 2 bases at V and 0 bases at J, with 10 bases in the middle. The germline V gene encodes CDR1 SGHTA and CDR2 FQGNSA. The V gene is TRBV7-2, the J gene TRBJ2-2, with D possibly TRBD2 on 6 matching bases. The TCR sequence derives from a man between 65 and 80 years old with acute or convalescent COVID-19. Sequencing used peripheral blood. Here the CDR3 DNA reads TGTGCCAGCAGCTTATATGGGGGGACGAACACCGGGGAGCTGTTTTTT. This sequence encodes CASSLYGGTNTGELFF.